This T cell receptor (beta chain) was identified during a study of cytomegalovirus exposure and HLA in healthy donors. Study summary: Of approximately 400 genotyped donors, more than 75% clustered with self-reported Caucasian donors.

The PCR had 60 Vbeta and 13 Jbeta primers. Clones were sequenced by immunoSEQ multiplex PCR, and TCRdb holds only the in-frame ones, with some missing. The sample lists around 110,000 clones; around 80% were seen once. The CDR3 covers 16 residues. The germline gives CDR1 MGHRA, CDR2 YSYEKL. As for this clone: The antigen is not known.

Findings of the study overall: As immune exposure information, only CMV serostatus was available. Later, TCR association rates were found to vary by HLA locus, highest for DRB1 and lowest for HLA-C. A later analysis linked a missense variant in DCLRE1C to the trimming of TCR beta V and J genes.

The source is a woman aged 18-29 years in good health and CMV-seropositive. The chain links TRBV4-1 to TRBJ2-5, with 7 bases fitting TRBD2. The DNA end favors TRBJ2-7, so the J call may be wrong. The source material was PBMCs. The CDR3 DNA reads TGCGCCAGCAGCCAGGTTGGGGGGGTTAGGGCCTACGAGCAGTACTTC. It codes for CASSQVGGVRAYEQYF.